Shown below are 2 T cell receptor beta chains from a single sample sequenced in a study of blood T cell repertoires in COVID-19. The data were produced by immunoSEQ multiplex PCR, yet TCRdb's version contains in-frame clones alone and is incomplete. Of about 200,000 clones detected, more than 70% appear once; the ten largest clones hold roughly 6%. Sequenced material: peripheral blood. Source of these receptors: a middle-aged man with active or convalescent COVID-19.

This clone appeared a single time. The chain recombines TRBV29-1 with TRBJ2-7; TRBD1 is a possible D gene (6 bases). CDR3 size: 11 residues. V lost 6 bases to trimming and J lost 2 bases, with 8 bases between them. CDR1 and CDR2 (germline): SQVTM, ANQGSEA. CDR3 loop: CSVGHTYEQYF. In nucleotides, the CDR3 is TGCAGCGTGGGACATACCTACGAGCAGTACTTC.

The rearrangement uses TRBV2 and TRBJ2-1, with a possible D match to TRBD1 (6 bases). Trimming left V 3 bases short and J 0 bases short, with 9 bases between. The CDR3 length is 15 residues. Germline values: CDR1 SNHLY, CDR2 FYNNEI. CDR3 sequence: CASSDQGSSYNEQFF. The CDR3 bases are TGTGCCAGCAGTGACCAGGGGAGCTCCTACAATGAGCAGTTCTTC.